This passage covers 23 T cell receptor beta chains from one sample sequenced in a study of cytotoxic CD8 clonotypes in ibrutinib-treated CLL (dated by TCRdb to about 2021). The time point label of this sample denotes: roughly 2 years on ibrutinib. Receptors were amplified or captured by the immunoSEQ multiplex PCR assay. Here the immuneACCESS table is served through TCRdb, limited to in-frame sequences with V and J called. Missing clones are a known gap in these copies; in checked studies unresolved V genes cover under half, and the rest lacks a known reason. The sample table shows more than 110,000 clones, and 60% to 85% are seen once. The ten largest account for 5.1% of the sample. The specimen was PBMCs, collected after 24 months of ibrutinib treatment. The receptor set was obtained from a human donor with chronic lymphocytic leukemia.

The rearrangement uses TRBV21-1 and TRBJ1-2; TRBD1 is taken as the D call from the table, unchecked against the DNA. TRBV21-1 counts as a pseudogene. The CDR3 consists of 19 residues. The CDR3: CASSPKGPTGGRTNYGYTF. CDR3 sequence (DNA): TGTGCCAGCAGCCCCAAGGGGCCGACAGGGGGTCGGACTAACTATGGCTACACCTTC.

This sequence joins TRBV5-1 and TRBJ2-6, with D perhaps matching TRBD1 (6 bases). The V gene lost 4 bases and the J gene lost 0 bases, with 14 bases spanning the gap. The length of the CDR3 is 17 residues. Germline values: CDR1 SGHRS, CDR2 YFSETQ. CDR3 nucleotides: TGCGCCAGCAGCCAAATGACAGGCAGCTCTGGGGCCAACGTCCTGACTTTC. The encoded protein is CASSQMTGSSGANVLTF.

The chain combines TRBV18 with TRBJ1-6, with D unclear. V lost 4 bases and J lost 6, with 10 bases in between. The CDR3 totals 14 residues. Germline V gene sequence: CDR1 KGHSH, CDR2 LQKENI. The CDR3 here is CASSREATNSPLHF. In DNA, the CDR3 is TGTGCCAGCTCACGGGAGGCCACTAATTCACCCCTCCACTTT. The complete variable domain, with remaining parts taken from reference TRBV18 and TRBJ1-6, reads NAGVMQNPRHLVRRRGQEARLRCSPMKGHSHVYWYRQLPEEGLKFMVYLQKENIIDESGMPKERFSAEFPKEGPSILRIQQVVRGDSAAYFCASSREATNSPLHFGNGTRLTVT.

The V gene is TRBV11-2, the J gene TRBJ2-2, with D perhaps TRBD2 (5 bases). Per the germline V gene, CDR1 is SGHAT and CDR2 is FQNNGV. The CDR3 covers 14 residues. V dropped 0 bases and J dropped 7 bases, with 9 bases sitting between them. CDR3 amino acids: CASSLDRGIGELFF. The DNA for the CDR3 is TGTGCCAGCAGCTTAGATCGAGGGATCGGGGAGCTGTTTTTT. The entire variable domain, with the rest obtained from reference TRBV11-2 and TRBJ2-2, is as follows: EAGVAQSPRYKIIEKRQSVAFWCNPISGHATLYWYQQILGQGPKLLIQFQNNGVVDDSQLPKDRFSAERLKGVDSTLKIQPAKLEDSAVYLCASSLDRGIGELFFGEGSRLTVL.

This clone was picked up many times. The V gene is TRBV10-3, the J gene TRBJ2-7; 7 nucleotides line up with TRBD1. CDR3 length: 13 residues. Germline loops: CDR1 ENHRY, CDR2 SYGVKD. Trimming at V came to 1 base and at J to 7 bases, leaving 4 bases not matched to a gene. The CDR3 sequence is CAISEYRGGEQYF. CDR3 in DNA: TGTGCCATCAGTGAGTACAGGGGTGGGGAGCAGTACTTC.

The chain combines TRBV4-3 with TRBJ1-3; D remains unclear. CDR1 and CDR2 from the germline V gene are LGHNA and YSLEER. V was cut by 0 bases and J by 4 bases, with 4 bases left in between. There are 13 residues in the CDR3. CDR3 amino acids: CASSQETGNTIYF. Written as DNA, the CDR3 is TGCGCCAGCAGCCAAGAAACAGGAAACACCATATATTTT.

The chain has TRBV4-3 and TRBJ1-6, with 8 bases identical to TRBD1. This CDR3 region has 19 residues. After removal of 1 base from V and 6 bases from J, the junction contained 14 bases not matched to a gene. The germline CDR1 and CDR2 sequences are LGHNA and YSLEER. CDR3 in DNA: TGCGCCAGCAGCCAAGCCCATCCAAACCGGGACAGGCGTAATTCACCCCTCCACTTT. It specifies CASSQAHPNRDRRNSPLHF.

This clone was detected once. V gene TRBV19 combines with J gene TRBJ2-7, with D tentatively TRBD1 or TRBD2 (6 bases each). Germline assignment: CDR1 LNHDA and CDR2 SQIVND (reference sequence). The CDR3 is 13 amino acids. The V gene lost 6 bases and the J gene lost 6 bases, with 15 bases spanning the gap. DNA of the CDR3: TGTGCCAGTAGGAGGGGGGCGGTTGGCGAGCAGTACTTC. It translates to CASRRGAVGEQYF.

The chain carries TRBV7-8 and TRBJ2-5; 9 nucleotides agree with TRBD2. This CDR3 contains 17 residues. The V gene's germline CDR1 is SGHVS and CDR2 FQNEAQ. Losses at the gene ends were 0 bases for V and 5 bases for J; bases not matched to a gene: 10. The CDR3 loop reads CASSLAGGRATGETQYF. The DNA for the CDR3 is TGTGCCAGCAGCTTAGCTGGCGGGAGGGCCACGGGGGAGACCCAGTACTTC. Full variable domain (rest looked up from reference TRBV7-8 and TRBJ2-5): GAGVSQSPRYKVAKRGQDVALRCDPISGHVSLFWYQQALGQGPEFLTYFQNEAQLDKSGLPSDRFFAERPEGSVSTLKIQRTQQEDSAVYLCASSLAGGRATGETQYFGPGTRLLVL.

The rearrangement joins TRBV9 to TRBJ2-1; D is undetermined. This CDR3 has 10 amino acids. CDR1 is SGDLS, CDR2 YYNGEE, per germline. Trimming stripped 9 bases from V and 10 bases from J, with 11 bases between. CDR3 coding DNA: TGTGCCACCCCCCGTGGGGAGCAGTTCTTC. The encoded protein is CATPRGEQFF.

The genes are TRBV11-2 and TRBJ1-2, with unresolved D. Germline-derived CDR1 and CDR2 are SGHAT and FQNNGV. The CDR3 spans 13 residues. V was cut by 0 bases and J by 3 bases, with 5 bases left in between. The CDR3 spells CASSLEDDYGYTF. In nucleotides, the CDR3 is TGTGCCAGCAGCTTAGAGGATGACTATGGCTACACCTTC.

The chain couples TRBV10-1 to TRBJ1-5; D gene uncertain. Trimming stripped 8 bases from V and 6 bases from J, with 8 bases between. This CDR3 has 11 amino acids. Germline V gene lookup returns CDR1 WNHNN and CDR2 SYGVQD (reference sequence). The CDR3 reads CASPWGQPQHF. The CDR3 coding sequence is TGCGCCAGCCCGTGGGGTCAGCCCCAGCATTTT.

The chain uses TRBV14 and TRBJ2-1; TRBD2 might be the D (7 bases). V lost 4 bases and J 4 bases, leaving 11 bases between the germline ends. Germline V lookup: CDR1 SGHDN, CDR2 FVKESK. The CDR3 contains 14 residues. The CDR3 here is CASSRGGLYNEQFF. The CDR3 DNA follows: TGTGCCAGCAGCCGGGGGGGCCTTTACAATGAGCAGTTCTTC.

This clone has just a few counts. The sample holds other DNA sequences that translate to the same CDR3. The J gene is TRBJ2-3, the V gene TRBV2; no firm D call. CDR3 length: 14 amino acids. Trimming shortened V by 6 bases and J by 3 bases, and 13 bases separated the two germline ends. Per the germline V gene, CDR1 is SNHLY and CDR2 is FYNNEI. The CDR3, as DNA: TGTGCCAGCAGCCTTGACTCGTCAACAGATACGCAGTATTTT. This gives the protein CASSLDSSTDTQYF. Full variable domain (missing parts from reference TRBV2 and TRBJ2-3): EPEVTQTPSHQVTQMGQEVILRCVPISNHLYFYWYRQILGQKVEFLVSFYNNEISEKSEIFDDQFSVERPDGSNFTLKIRSTKLEDSAMYFCASSLDSSTDTQYFGPGTRLTVL.

Comment on this clone: Within the sample, other DNA sequences also encode this same CDR3. The rearrangement uses TRBV9 and TRBJ2-3; D call uncertain. In germline, CDR1 is SGDLS, CDR2 YYNGEE. The CDR3 covers 13 residues. Trimming removed 2 bases from V and 2 bases from J, with 6 bases in between. This CDR3 is CASSVAPTDTQYF. CDR3 coding DNA: TGTGCCAGCAGCGTCGCCCCCACAGATACGCAGTATTTT.

This chain links TRBV7-9 with TRBJ2-3; perhaps TRBD1 as D (5 bases). Germline V gene data show CDR1 as SEHNR and CDR2 as FQNEAQ (reference sequence). CDR3 length: 14 residues. The V gene lost 3 bases and the J gene lost 0 bases, with 7 bases spanning the gap. CDR3 in DNA: TGTGCCAGCAGCTTGGGGCTGAGCACAGATACGCAGTATTTT. This gives the protein CASSLGLSTDTQYF.

This sequence joins TRBV28 and TRBJ2-7; 8 bases align to TRBD2. V shed 1 base and J 0 bases; nucleotides not matched to a gene: 5. Germline-derived CDR1 and CDR2 are MDHEN and SYDVKM. This CDR3 is 16 amino acids long. Here the CDR3 DNA reads TGTGCCAGCAGTTTATACGGGACTAGAGGCTCCTACGAGCAGTACTTC. Its translation is CASSLYGTRGSYEQYF.

This sequence joins TRBV4-3 and TRBJ1-4; the match to TRBD1 covers 7 bases. The CDR3 spans 15 residues. Per the germline V gene, CDR1 is LGHNA and CDR2 is YSLEER. Trimming cost V 0 bases and J 10 bases; bases outside gene matches: 8. This chain's CDR3 is CASSQDRAGQPKLFF. CDR3 sequence (DNA): TGCGCCAGCAGCCAAGATCGGGCGGGACAGCCAAAACTGTTTTTT.

This clone was seen a few times. The chain carries TRBV28 and TRBJ1-6; D remains ambiguous. V was cut by 4 bases and J by 10 bases, with 8 bases left in between. Germline CDR1 and CDR2: MDHEN and SYDVKM. The CDR3 runs 12 residues. CDR3 region: CASSSGRSPLHF. For the CDR3, the DNA is TGTGCCAGCAGTTCCGGACGCTCACCCCTCCACTTT.

In its sample, this clone was seen once. The chain has TRBV27 and TRBJ2-7, with D possibly being TRBD2 (6 bases). This CDR3 spans 15 amino acids. Per the germline V gene, CDR1 is MNHEY and CDR2 is SMNVEV (reference sequence). V dropped 4 bases and J dropped 12 bases, with 25 bases sitting between them. The CDR3 sequence: CASSYYPGTPRGTYF. DNA for the CDR3: TGTGCCAGCAGTTACTATCCCGGGACTCCAAGGGGTACGTACTTC.

The chain uses TRBV28 and TRBJ1-5, with D possibly TRBD1 on 5 matching bases. This CDR3 region has 14 residues. In germline, CDR1 is MDHEN, CDR2 SYDVKM. With 4 bases removed from V and 4 bases from J, the gap between germline ends came to 11 bases. The CDR3 nucleotides read TGTGCCAGCAGTTATGACAGACTTAATCAGCCCCAGCATTTT. As protein: CASSYDRLNQPQHF.

This chain links TRBV30 with TRBJ1-5; 10 positions match TRBD1. Germline values: CDR1 GTSNPN, CDR2 SVGIG (reference sequence). This CDR3 is 13 amino acids long. The trim removed 3 bases at V and 5 bases at J, leaving 1 base unmatched. The CDR3 nucleotides read TGTGCCTGGAGCGGGACAGGGGATCAGCCCCAGCATTTT. Translating gives CAWSGTGDQPQHF.

The chain is built from TRBV18 and TRBJ1-3; 7 nucleotides align to TRBD1. This CDR3 has 14 residues. Germline-derived CDR1 and CDR2 are KGHSH and LQKENI. The J segment lost 8 bases and the V segment lost 2 bases, leaving 6 bases of the junction unmatched. DNA for the CDR3: TGTGCCAGCTCACCAAGACAGGGCCAGGACACCATATATTTT. Translating gives CASSPRQGQDTIYF.